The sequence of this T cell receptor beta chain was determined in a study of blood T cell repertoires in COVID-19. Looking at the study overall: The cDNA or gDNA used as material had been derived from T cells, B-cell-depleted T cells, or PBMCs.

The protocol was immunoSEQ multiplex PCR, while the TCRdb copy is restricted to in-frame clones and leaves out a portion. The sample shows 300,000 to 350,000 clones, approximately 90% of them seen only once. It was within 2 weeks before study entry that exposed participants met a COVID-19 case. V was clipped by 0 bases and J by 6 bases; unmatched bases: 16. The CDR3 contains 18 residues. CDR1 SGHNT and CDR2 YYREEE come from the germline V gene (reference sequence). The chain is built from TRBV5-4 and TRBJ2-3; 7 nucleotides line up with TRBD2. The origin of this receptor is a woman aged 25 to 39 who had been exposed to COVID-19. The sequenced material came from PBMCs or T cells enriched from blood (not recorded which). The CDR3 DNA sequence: TGTGCCAGCAGCTTGGAGGTTTCTAGCGCGGGGGAGGGCGATACGCAGTATTTT. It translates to CASSLEVSSAGEGDTQYF.